This TCR beta chain is drawn from a study of blood T cell repertoires in COVID-19. Study information: The analysed material was cDNA or gDNA that came from T cells, B-cell-depleted T cells, or PBMCs.

The CDR3 length is 14 residues. V was pared by 5 bases and J by 3 bases, with 5 bases of the junction left unmatched. Per germline, CDR1 KGHSH and CDR2 LQKENI. Profiling relied on immunoSEQ multiplex PCR, and the TCRdb table lists in-frame clones only, not all of them. The sample records about 180,000 clones, around 86% being singletons. Sequenced input: peripheral blood. The chain recombines TRBV18 with TRBJ2-7; TRBD1 aligns across 9 bases. The receptor was derived from a woman aged 70-85 years with COVID-19, enrolled during active disease. The CDR3 DNA sequence: TGTGCCAGCTCATCGGGACAGGGCCTCTACGAGCAGTACTTC. This translates into CASSSGQGLYEQYF.